The clone carrying this T cell receptor (beta chain) was seen only a few times. Antigen unknown. The sample originates from a study of T cell responses to AZD1222 COVID-19 vaccine. General study findings and limits: Most donors were white British, females outnumbered males, and clonal diversity was possibly underestimated.

Measured with immunoSEQ multiplex PCR; TCRdb has only the in-frame clones, and not every one. The table includes under 70,000 clones, around four fifths detected once. This CDR3 comprises 13 residues. V dropped 4 bases and J dropped 5 bases, with 11 bases sitting between them. Germline V gene data show CDR1 as MNHEY and CDR2 as SVGAGI. V and J are TRBV6-5 and TRBJ1-1; D is unclear. Sequenced material: peripheral blood, taken on day 0 of AZD1222 vaccination. The sequence was obtained from an adult in good health. The CDR3 loop is CASSWTPETEAFF. In nucleotides, the CDR3 is TGTGCCAGCAGTTGGACCCCGGAGACTGAAGCTTTCTTT.